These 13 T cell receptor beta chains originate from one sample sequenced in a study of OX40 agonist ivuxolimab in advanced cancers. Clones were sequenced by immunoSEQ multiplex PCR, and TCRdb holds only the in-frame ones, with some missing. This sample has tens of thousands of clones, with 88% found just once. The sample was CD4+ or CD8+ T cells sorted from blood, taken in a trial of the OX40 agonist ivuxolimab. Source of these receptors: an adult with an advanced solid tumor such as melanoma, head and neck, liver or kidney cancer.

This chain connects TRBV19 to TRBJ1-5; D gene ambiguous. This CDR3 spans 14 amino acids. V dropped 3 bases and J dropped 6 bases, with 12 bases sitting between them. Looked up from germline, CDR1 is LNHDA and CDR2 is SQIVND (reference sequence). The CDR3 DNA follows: TGTGCCAGTAGTATGGGAGGTGGTAGTCAGCCCCAGCATTTT. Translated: CASSMGGGSQPQHF.

The CDR3 bases are TGTGCCTGGATTCCGGGACAGGTTCATGGCTACACCTTC. This encodes CAWIPGQVHGYTF. The chain links TRBV30 to TRBJ1-2; 8 nucleotides match TRBD1. CDR1 and CDR2 (germline): GTSNPN, SVGIG (reference sequence). This CDR3 is 13 amino acids long. V lost 4 bases, J lost 6 bases, and 7 bases stayed unmatched.

Written as DNA, the CDR3 is TGTGCCACGCGTTGGATCAATGAGCAGTTCTTC. This gives the protein CATRWINEQFF. The chain employs TRBV6-6 and TRBJ2-1; D is ambiguous. Per the germline V gene, CDR1 is MNHNY and CDR2 is SVGAGI (reference sequence). CDR3 length: 11 residues. The V and J ends lost 10 bases and 6 bases respectively, with 10 bases between them.

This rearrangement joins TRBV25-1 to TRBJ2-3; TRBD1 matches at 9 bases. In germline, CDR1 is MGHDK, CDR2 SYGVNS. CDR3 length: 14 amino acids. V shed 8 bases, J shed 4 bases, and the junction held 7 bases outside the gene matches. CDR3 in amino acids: CASYGTGKADTQYF. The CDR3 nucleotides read TGTGCCAGCTACGGGACAGGGAAAGCAGATACGCAGTATTTT.

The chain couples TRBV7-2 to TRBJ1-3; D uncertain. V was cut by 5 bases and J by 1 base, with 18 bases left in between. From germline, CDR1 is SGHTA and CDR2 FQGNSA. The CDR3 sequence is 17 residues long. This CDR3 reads CASSPKANSGSGNTIYF. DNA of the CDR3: TGTGCCAGCAGCCCAAAGGCCAACAGTGGTTCTGGAAACACCATATATTTT.

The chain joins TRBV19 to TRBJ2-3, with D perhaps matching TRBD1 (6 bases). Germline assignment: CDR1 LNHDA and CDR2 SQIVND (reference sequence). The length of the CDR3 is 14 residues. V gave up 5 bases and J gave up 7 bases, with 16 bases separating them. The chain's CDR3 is CASSANRDRHTQYF. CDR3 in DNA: TGTGCCAGTAGTGCTAACAGGGATCGGCATACGCAGTATTTT.

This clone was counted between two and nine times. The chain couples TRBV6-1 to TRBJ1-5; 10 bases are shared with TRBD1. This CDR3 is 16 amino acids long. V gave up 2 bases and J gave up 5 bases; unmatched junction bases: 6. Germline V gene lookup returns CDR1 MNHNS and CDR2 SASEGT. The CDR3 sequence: CASSERGQGGYQPQHF. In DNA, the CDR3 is TGTGCCAGCAGTGAACGCGGACAGGGGGGATATCAGCCCCAGCATTTT.

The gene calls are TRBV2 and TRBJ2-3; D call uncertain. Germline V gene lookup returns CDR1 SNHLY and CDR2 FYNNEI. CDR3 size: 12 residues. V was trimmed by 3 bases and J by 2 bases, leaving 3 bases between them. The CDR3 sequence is CASSDITDTQYF. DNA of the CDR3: TGTGCCAGCAGTGACATCACAGATACGCAGTATTTT.

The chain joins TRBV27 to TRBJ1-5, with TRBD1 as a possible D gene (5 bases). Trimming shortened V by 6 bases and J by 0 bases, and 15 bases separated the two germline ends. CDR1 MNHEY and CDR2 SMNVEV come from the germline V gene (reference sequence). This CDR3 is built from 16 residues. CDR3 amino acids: CASSRVPTASNQPQHF. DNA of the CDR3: TGTGCCAGCAGCAGGGTACCGACAGCTAGCAATCAGCCCCAGCATTTT.

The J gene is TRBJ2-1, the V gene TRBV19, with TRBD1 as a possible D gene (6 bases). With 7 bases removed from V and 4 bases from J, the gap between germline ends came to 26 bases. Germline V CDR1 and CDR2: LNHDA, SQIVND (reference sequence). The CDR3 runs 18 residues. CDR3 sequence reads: CASNPPPRGDRQYNEQFF. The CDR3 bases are TGTGCCAGTAACCCTCCCCCGAGGGGAGACAGGCAGTACAATGAGCAGTTCTTC.

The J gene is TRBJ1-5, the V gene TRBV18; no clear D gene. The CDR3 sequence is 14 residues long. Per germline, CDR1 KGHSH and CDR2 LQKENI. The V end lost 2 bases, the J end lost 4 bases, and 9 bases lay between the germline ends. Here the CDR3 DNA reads TGTGCCAGCTCACCAACAACAGTTAATCAGCCCCAGCATTTT. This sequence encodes CASSPTTVNQPQHF.

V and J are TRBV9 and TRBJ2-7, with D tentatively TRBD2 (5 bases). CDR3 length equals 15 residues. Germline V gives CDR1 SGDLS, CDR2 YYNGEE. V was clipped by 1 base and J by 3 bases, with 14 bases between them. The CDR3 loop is CASSVTPGELYEQYF. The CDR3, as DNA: TGTGCCAGCAGCGTAACCCCCGGGGAACTCTACGAGCAGTACTTC.

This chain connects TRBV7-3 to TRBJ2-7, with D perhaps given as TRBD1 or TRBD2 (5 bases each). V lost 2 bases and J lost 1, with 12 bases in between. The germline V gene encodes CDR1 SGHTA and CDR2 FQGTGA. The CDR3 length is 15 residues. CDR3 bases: TGTGCCAGCAGCTTAGGGTCAGGGACGTCCTACGAGCAGTACTTC. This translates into CASSLGSGTSYEQYF. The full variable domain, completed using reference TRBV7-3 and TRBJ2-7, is GAGVSQTPSNKVTEKGKYVELRCDPISGHTALYWYRQSLGQGPEFLIYFQGTGAADDSGLPNDRFFAVRPEGSVSTLKIQRTERGDSAVYLCASSLGSGTSYEQYFGPGTRLTVT.